One and the same sample provided the 25 T cell receptor beta chains below, sequenced in a study of cytotoxic CD8 clonotypes in ibrutinib-treated CLL. Method: immunoSEQ multiplex PCR; TCRdb's copy keeps in-frame clones and lacks some. The profile covers about 310,000 clones, with roughly 79% appearing a single time and more than 6% taken by the ten largest. The sequenced sample was PBMCs, obtained before ibrutinib treatment. These receptors were collected from a human donor with chronic lymphocytic leukemia.

CDR3 in DNA: TGTGCCAGCAGCTTGGCGGCTAGCGGGAGCCCAGATACGCAGTATTTT. Its translation is CASSLAASGSPDTQYF. The chain joins TRBV5-4 to TRBJ2-3; 10 bases fit TRBD2. The CDR3 runs 16 residues. Germline CDR1 SGHNT, CDR2 YYREEE (reference sequence). J was trimmed by 4 bases and V by 0 bases; bases with no gene match: 5.

The chain couples TRBV7-9 to TRBJ2-1; 10 bases map to TRBD2. The CDR3 loop spans 14 amino acids. Germline V lookup: CDR1 SEHNR, CDR2 FQNEAQ (reference sequence). V gave up 8 bases and J gave up 8 bases; unmatched junction bases: 9. CDR3 DNA: TGTGCCAGCGGTTCGACTAGCGGGTTCGATGAGCAGTTCTTC. It is translated as CASGSTSGFDEQFF.

The chain employs TRBV6-6 and TRBJ1-5; TRBD1 is a possible D gene (5 bases). Trimming pared 6 bases from V and 4 bases from J, leaving 19 bases between. The CDR3 loop spans 16 amino acids. Germline V gives CDR1 MNHNY, CDR2 SVGAGI (reference sequence). The CDR3 coding sequence is TGTGCCAGCAGAGATACCTCGGGACGCTCTAATCAGCCCCAGCATTTT. Protein sequence: CASRDTSGRSNQPQHF.

The CDR3 sequence is CASSSSGRDYYEQYF. The CDR3 DNA is TGCGCCAGCAGCTCTAGCGGGAGGGATTACTACGAGCAGTACTTC. This rearrangement joins TRBV5-1 to TRBJ2-7, with 12 bases identical to TRBD2. Germline values: CDR1 SGHRS, CDR2 YFSETQ. Trimming at V came to 3 bases and at J to 3 bases, leaving 4 bases not matched to a gene. This CDR3 has 15 residues.

The chain uses TRBV5-6 and TRBJ2-1, with 7 bases matching TRBD2. Germline lookup yields CDR1 SGHDT and CDR2 YYEEEE. CDR3 size: 15 residues. Trimming took 3 bases from V and 5 from J; bases not matched to a gene: 8. The CDR3, as DNA: TGTGCCAGCAGCTCCTACGCGGGAGTCAACAATGAGCAGTTCTTC. Residues: CASSSYAGVNNEQFF. Complete variable domain (other parts from reference TRBV5-6 and TRBJ2-1): DAGVTQSPTHLIKTRGQQVTLRCSPKSGHDTVSWYQQALGQGPQFIFQYYEEEERQRGNFPDRFSGHQFPNYSSELNVNALLLGDSALYLCASSSYAGVNNEQFFGPGTRLTVL.

J is TRBJ2-7 and V is TRBV4-3; 11 nucleotides agree with TRBD2. Germline CDR1 and CDR2: LGHNA and YSLEER. Trimming took 1 base from V and 5 from J; bases not matched to a gene: 7. The CDR3 extends over 16 amino acids. The CDR3 is CASSQATSGSLHEQYF. CDR3 coding DNA: TGCGCCAGCAGCCAAGCTACTAGCGGGAGTCTCCACGAGCAGTACTTC.

This chain links TRBV29-1 with TRBJ2-1, with TRBD2 as a possible D gene (6 bases). The germline CDR1 and CDR2 sequences are SQVTM and ANQGSEA. V lost 6 bases and J lost 2, with 23 bases in between. The CDR3 extends over 17 amino acids. CDR3 residues: CSVDDLAGPSAYNEQFF. The CDR3 coding sequence is TGCAGCGTCGACGACCTGGCGGGCCCTAGCGCCTACAATGAGCAGTTCTTC.

On this clone: Compared with germline, one end of the junction differs, possibly owing to a read error. The J gene is TRBJ1-1, the V gene TRBV7-9; D is unresolved. Looked up from germline, CDR1 is SEHNR and CDR2 is FQNEAQ (reference sequence). There are 13 residues in the CDR3. CDR3 coding DNA: TGTGCCAGCAGCATGACAACCAACACTGGAGCTTTCTTT. It specifies CASSMTTNTGAFF.

The rearrangement joins TRBV19 to TRBJ2-1; 15 positions match TRBD2. This CDR3 is built from 18 residues. Germline-derived CDR1 and CDR2 are LNHDA and SQIVND (reference sequence). V dropped 6 bases and J dropped 4; count of bases not matched to a gene: 10. The CDR3 loop is CASRSPGTSGRRYNEQFF. The CDR3 coding sequence is TGTGCCAGTAGGAGCCCCGGGACTAGCGGGAGGAGGTACAATGAGCAGTTCTTC.

The V call is TRBV5-1, the J call TRBJ1-5; D remains unclear. The CDR3 has 14 residues. Germline CDR1 is SGHRS and CDR2 is YFSETQ. Trimming left V 2 bases short and J 2 bases short, with 8 bases between. CDR3 bases: TGCGCCAGCAGCTTAATCCCCGGCAATCAGCCCCAGCATTTT. Its protein product is CASSLIPGNQPQHF.

The V and J genes are TRBV7-3 and TRBJ1-2; 7 bases agree with TRBD1. The CDR3 length is 13 residues. J lost 6 bases, V lost 5 bases, and 6 bases had no gene match. Germline V gene data show CDR1 as SGHTA and CDR2 as FQGTGA. In DNA, the CDR3 is TGTGCCAGCAGCCAAAACAGGGGAAATGGCTACACCTTC. This gives the protein CASSQNRGNGYTF.

V gene TRBV27 combines with J gene TRBJ2-1; D is undetermined. There are 13 residues in the CDR3. V was cut by 2 bases and J by 8 bases, with 10 bases left in between. Germline CDR1 reads MNHEY; CDR2 reads SMNVEV (reference sequence). Here the CDR3 reads CASSLPSSHEQFF. CDR3 coding DNA: TGTGCCAGCAGTTTACCTAGTTCCCATGAGCAGTTCTTC.

The chain links TRBV7-9 to TRBJ2-2; D gene uncertain. CDR1 is SEHNR and CDR2 is FQNEAQ in the germline V gene (reference sequence). Between the trimmed V and J ends, which lost 5 bases and 0 bases, there was a span of 10 bases. This CDR3 is 15 amino acids long. The DNA for the CDR3 is TGTGCCAGCAGCCTTACCGGCTCGAACACCGGGGAGCTGTTTTTT. Translated: CASSLTGSNTGELFF.

The gene calls are TRBV20-1 and TRBJ2-7; no firm D call. V was shortened by 3 bases and J by 11 bases, with 14 bases between the two germline ends. The germline CDR1 and CDR2 sequences are DFQATT and SNEGSKA (reference sequence). The CDR3 totals 11 residues. The CDR3 loop is CSASFGPLEYF. The CDR3 DNA sequence: TGCAGTGCTAGTTTCGGACCCCTGGAGTACTTC.

The chain links TRBV4-3 to TRBJ2-5, with 11 bases matching TRBD2. The trim removed 0 bases at V and 4 bases at J, leaving 16 bases unmatched. This CDR3 has 20 residues. Germline V gene sequence: CDR1 LGHNA, CDR2 YSLEER. The CDR3 loop reads CASSQDPVRLAGGLGETQYF. The CDR3 DNA sequence: TGCGCCAGCAGCCAAGATCCGGTCAGGCTAGCGGGAGGATTAGGAGAGACCCAGTACTTC.

The genes are TRBV18 and TRBJ1-4; 7 bases are a match to TRBD1. V lost 2 bases and J lost 1; bases outside the gene matches: 1. CDR1 KGHSH and CDR2 LQKENI come from the germline V gene. The CDR3 sequence is 15 residues long. In DNA form, the CDR3 reads TGTGCCAGCTCACCAAGACAGGGAACTAATGAAAAACTGTTTTTT. It encodes CASSPRQGTNEKLFF.

This sequence joins TRBV6-4 and TRBJ2-1; 7 positions match TRBD2. This CDR3 is 16 amino acids long. CDR1 and CDR2 (germline): MRHNA, SNTAGT. The ends lost 5 bases at V and 0 bases at J; junction bases unmatched: 7. The DNA of the CDR3 is TGTGCCAGCAGTAGGGACTACCCTAGCTCCTACAATGAGCAGTTCTTC. It codes for CASSRDYPSSYNEQFF.

This chain links TRBV14 with TRBJ2-3, with 7 positions matching TRBD2. The germline gives CDR1 SGHDN, CDR2 FVKESK. The length of the CDR3 is 17 residues. The V gene end was trimmed by 0 bases and the J gene end by 2 bases; junction bases not matched to a gene: 8. In DNA, the CDR3 is TGTGCCAGCAGCCAAGAGGTCGCTAGCGGCTACACAGATACGCAGTATTTT. Its protein is CASSQEVASGYTDTQYF.

J is TRBJ1-2 and V is TRBV6-1; tentatively, D is TRBD1 (5 bases). The CDR3 sequence is 14 residues long. Germline assignment: CDR1 MNHNS and CDR2 SASEGT. V was pared by 3 bases and J by 7 bases, with 15 bases between. The CDR3 loop reads CASSEWQGFRGYTF. The CDR3 DNA follows: TGTGCCAGCAGTGAGTGGCAGGGATTCCGTGGCTACACCTTC.

The chain has TRBV5-1 and TRBJ2-1; 7 nucleotides line up with TRBD2. Germline V gene lookup returns CDR1 SGHRS and CDR2 YFSETQ. The CDR3 covers 13 residues. V lost 2 bases and J lost 8; bases outside the gene matches: 4. This CDR3 is CASSFGTKDEQFF. CDR3 in DNA: TGCGCCAGCAGCTTTGGGACTAAGGATGAGCAGTTCTTC.

This clone was detected only once. The chain couples TRBV29-1 to TRBJ2-5; possibly TRBD1 for D (5 bases). This CDR3 is 14 amino acids long. The V end was cut by 4 bases, the J end by 1 base, with 13 bases between. The germline CDR1 and CDR2 sequences are SQVTM and ANQGSEA. CDR3 DNA: TGCAGCGTTGTTTTGCCAGGGTCCCAAGAGACCCAGTACTTC. This codes for CSVVLPGSQETQYF.

The rearrangement uses TRBV11-2 and TRBJ1-1; D is undetermined. The germline V gene encodes CDR1 SGHAT and CDR2 FQNNGV. V was trimmed by 0 bases and J by 9 bases, leaving 11 bases between them. The CDR3 is made up of 13 amino acids. DNA for the CDR3: TGTGCCAGCAGCTTAGATCGGTCGGGCCAAGCTTTCTTT. It specifies CASSLDRSGQAFF.

The chain recombines TRBV5-6 with TRBJ1-2; a weak D match, TRBD1 (6 bases). There are 13 residues in the CDR3. The V end lost 0 bases, the J end lost 8 bases, and 11 bases lay between the germline ends. CDR1 is SGHDT, CDR2 YYEEEE, per germline. The CDR3 DNA reads as TGTGCCAGCAGCTTGGCAAGGGGACAAGGCTACACCTTC. Protein sequence: CASSLARGQGYTF.

The V and J genes are TRBV27 and TRBJ1-2; D remains ambiguous. CDR1 is MNHEY and CDR2 is SMNVEV in the germline V gene (reference sequence). The V end was cut by 7 bases, the J end by 4 bases, with 13 bases between. CDR3 length equals 13 residues. The CDR3 loop reads CASTPGTPYGYTF. CDR3 DNA: TGTGCCAGCACTCCAGGCACTCCCTATGGCTACACCTTC.

The chain recombines TRBV6-5 with TRBJ1-1; D perhaps matches TRBD1 (6 bases). V lost 5 bases, J lost 5 bases, and 15 bases lay in between. The CDR3 consists of 14 residues. From germline, CDR1 is MNHEY and CDR2 SVGAGI. The CDR3 DNA is TGTGCCAGCAGTACCCGTGGGGGGCGGACTGAAGCTTTCTTT. Protein product: CASSTRGGRTEAFF.